This is a list of T cell receptor beta chains from one sample in a study of shared clonotypes between healthy human individuals. Libraries were prepared by immunoSEQ multiplex PCR; TCRdb keeps only in-frame clonotypes and omits some of them. The sample includes about 380,000 clones, 90% to 98% seen only once; the top ten take about 0.32%. What was sequenced was memory CD8+ T cells sorted from blood. All receptors derive from a man aged 30-40 years in good health. Each CDR3 is given with its conserved first and last residue. The D gene is left open where the match is weak. Some rows have no size entry. The others give once, few or many, or a class for an expanded clone.

.	TRBJ2-7	.	TRBV30	TGTGCCTGGAGTGTAGGGGGGGCAAAAGCGCAGTACTTC	CAWSVGGAKAQYF
.	TRBJ2-7	.	TRBV28	TGTGCCAGCCGGGACTTATACTACGAGCAGTACTTC	CASRDLYYEQYF
.	TRBJ1-3	TRBD1	TRBV4-2	TGTGCCAGCAGAGAGGACAGGCGGGTAGGAAACACCATATATTTT	CASREDRRVGNTIYF
once	TRBJ2-7	.	TRBV28	TGTGCCAGCAGAAGGGGTTATGGGTCCTACGAGCAGTACTTC	CASRRGYGSYEQYF
once	TRBJ1-2	.	TRBV25-1	TGTGCCAGCAGTTCCCGAGGGCGGTTCTATGGCTACACCTTC	CASSSRGRFYGYTF
.	TRBJ2-1	.	TRBV9	TGTGCCAGCAGCGGACTAAAAAACAATGAGCAGTTCTTC	CASSGLKNNEQFF
.	TRBJ2-1	.	TRBV1	TGCACCAGCAGCCCGCCGGGTAGCGGGAGCTCCTACAATGAGCAGTTCTTC	CTSSPPGSGSSYNEQFF
.	TRBJ1-2	.	TRBV10-3	TGTGCCATCAGTGAAACTAACTATGGCTACACCTTC	CAISETNYGYTF
.	TRBJ1-2	TRBD1	TRBV27	TGTGCCAGCAGTCTCACAGGGGGCTATGGCTACACCTTC	CASSLTGGYGYTF
.	TRBJ1-2	.	TRBV6-1	TGTGCCAGCAACCCCAGGGGTGACTATGGCTACACCTTC	CASNPRGDYGYTF
.	TRBJ1-5	TRBD1	TRBV2	TGTGCCAGCAGGAGTACAGGGGGCAATCAGCCCCAGCATTTT	CASRSTGGNQPQHF
.	TRBJ2-7	.	TRBV7-9	TGTGCCAGCAGCGTTGGGGAGCAGTACTTC	CASSVGEQYF
.	TRBJ2-7	.	TRBV4-2	TGTGCCAGCAGCCAAGATCTAGGCTACGAGCAGTACTTC	CASSQDLGYEQYF
.	TRBJ2-7	.	TRBV9	TGTGCCAGCAGCGTAGACACCCCCTACGAGCAGTACTTC	CASSVDTPYEQYF
.	TRBJ2-3	TRBD1	TRBV6-6	TGTGCCAGCAGTTACGCCGGGACAGGGGGGGATACGCAGTATTTT	CASSYAGTGGDTQYF
.	TRBJ1-4	TRBD1	TRBV27	TGTGCCAGCAGTGCATCGGGACAGAGTTGGATTGCAAAACTGTTTTTT	CASSASGQSWIAKLFF
.	TRBJ2-5	TRBD2	TRBV5-1	TGCGCCAGCAGCTCGACGGGAGGGGTAGGGGAGACCCAGTACTTC	CASSSTGGVGETQYF
few	TRBJ1-5	.	TRBV19	TGTGCCAGAAGACAGGTAGACCAGCCCCAGCATTTT	CARRQVDQPQHF
.	TRBJ2-3	TRBD2	TRBV6-4	TGTGCCAGATCGGAAACGGGGGGGGCCCGCACAGATACGCAGTATTTT	CARSETGGARTDTQYF
once	TRBJ2-1	TRBD1	TRBV5-8	TGTGCCAGCAGCTTGGCGTGGACAGGGTACACTGAGCAGTTCTTC	CASSLAWTGYTEQFF
.	TRBJ1-6	.	TRBV2	TGTGCCAGCAGGTACAGCCAAGACAGCTCCTATAATTCACCCCTCCACTTT	CASRYSQDSSYNSPLHF
.	TRBJ2-1	TRBD2	TRBV5-1	TGCGCCAGCAGCGAAGGGACTAGCAGAAATGAGCAGTTCTTC	CASSEGTSRNEQFF
.	TRBJ2-3	TRBD1	TRBV7-2	TGTGCCAGCAGCTTCCGGGACAGGGATTCAGATACGCAGTATTTT	CASSFRDRDSDTQYF